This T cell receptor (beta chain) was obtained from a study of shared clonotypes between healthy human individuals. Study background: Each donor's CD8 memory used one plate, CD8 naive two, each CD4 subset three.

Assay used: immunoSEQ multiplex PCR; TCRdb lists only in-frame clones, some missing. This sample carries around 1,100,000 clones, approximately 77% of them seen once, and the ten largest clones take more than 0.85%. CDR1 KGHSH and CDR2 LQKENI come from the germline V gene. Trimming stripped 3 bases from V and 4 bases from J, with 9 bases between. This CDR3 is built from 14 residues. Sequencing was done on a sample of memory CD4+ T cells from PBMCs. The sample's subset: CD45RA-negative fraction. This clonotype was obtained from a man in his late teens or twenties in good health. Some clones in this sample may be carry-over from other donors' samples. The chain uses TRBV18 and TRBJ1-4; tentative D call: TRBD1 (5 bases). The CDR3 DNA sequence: TGTGCCAGCTCACCGGGACCCATTAATGAAAAACTGTTTTTT. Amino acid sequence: CASSPGPINEKLFF.